These 27 T cell receptor beta chains came from one sample sequenced in a study of blood T cell repertoires in COVID-19. Measured with immunoSEQ multiplex PCR; TCRdb has only the in-frame clones, and not every one. The table lists about 83,000 clones, around 90% of them singletons. Source material: peripheral blood. Every receptor here comes from a man older than 75 with active or convalescent COVID-19.

This rearrangement joins TRBV27 to TRBJ1-6; maybe TRBD1 (5 bases). The CDR3 contains 19 residues. The germline gives CDR1 MNHEY, CDR2 SMNVEV (reference sequence). V was shortened by 5 bases and J by 2 bases, with 22 bases between the two germline ends. This CDR3 reads CASSHIRGRGLTYNSPLHF. The CDR3 DNA follows: TGTGCCAGCAGTCACATCCGGGGGAGGGGATTAACCTATAATTCACCCCTCCACTTT.

The table lists this clone with many counts. The chain recombines TRBV11-2 with TRBJ1-2; 8 bases align to TRBD1. The CDR3 has 15 residues. V lost 1 base and J lost 5; bases outside the gene matches: 6. Germline CDR1 reads SGHAT; CDR2 reads FQNNGV. Here the CDR3 reads CASSLAGGGEYGYTF. The CDR3 DNA reads TGTGCCAGCAGCTTAGCAGGGGGCGGTGAATATGGCTACACCTTC.

The rearrangement joins TRBV30 to TRBJ1-2, with 9 positions matching TRBD1. Germline V gene data show CDR1 as GTSNPN and CDR2 as SVGIG (reference sequence). V lost 3 bases, J lost 1 base, and 12 bases stayed unmatched. The CDR3 has 17 amino acids. CDR3 in DNA: TGTGCCTGGAGAGCCGGGACAGGGAGTAACCTTAACTATGGCTACACCTTC. It specifies CAWRAGTGSNLNYGYTF.

The count of this clone is one. Here the CDR3 DNA reads TGTGCCACCAGTGATACCACCCTCTACGGGGATACGCAGTATTTT. It translates to CATSDTTLYGDTQYF. The genes are TRBV24-1 and TRBJ2-3; unclear D gene. Between the trimmed V and J ends, which lost 3 bases and 6 bases, there was a span of 15 bases. Germline assignment: CDR1 KGHDR and CDR2 SFDVKD. This CDR3 is 15 amino acids long.

V gene TRBV2 combines with J gene TRBJ1-3; 8 nucleotides line up with TRBD1. V shed 10 bases and J 4 bases; nucleotides not matched to a gene: 6. The germline gives CDR1 SNHLY, CDR2 FYNNEI. This CDR3 has 13 amino acids. The DNA of the CDR3 is TGTGCCACCAGACAGGGGCCGGGAAACACCATATATTTT. Residues: CATRQGPGNTIYF.

The chain carries TRBV11-3 and TRBJ2-1; no reliable D call. CDR3 length: 13 amino acids. The V end lost 5 bases, the J end lost 6 bases, and 11 bases lay between the germline ends. In germline, CDR1 is SGHNT, CDR2 YENEEA. In DNA form, the CDR3 reads TGTGCCAGCAGCGACCAGGCCGGCAATGAGCAGTTCTTC. Protein product: CASSDQAGNEQFF.

V gene TRBV5-1 combines with J gene TRBJ1-2; 8 bases agree with TRBD1. The trim removed 3 bases at V and 2 bases at J, leaving 6 bases unmatched. Germline lookup yields CDR1 SGHRS and CDR2 YFSETQ. CDR3 size: 15 residues. The CDR3 coding sequence is TGCGCCAGCAGCTCTGACAGGGGCGCAAACTATGGCTACACCTTC. Protein sequence: CASSSDRGANYGYTF. Variable domain in full (rest from reference TRBV5-1 and TRBJ1-2): KAGVTQTPRYLIKTRGQQVTLSCSPISGHRSVSWYQQTPGQGLQFLFEYFSETQRNKGNFPGRFSGRQFSNSRSEMNVSTLELGDSALYLCASSSDRGANYGYTFGSGTRLTVV.

A single count supports this clone. The chain is built from TRBV7-9 and TRBJ2-5; 10 bases align to TRBD2. V shed 4 bases and J 4 bases; nucleotides not matched to a gene: 9. Germline V gene lookup returns CDR1 SEHNR and CDR2 FQNEAQ (reference sequence). This CDR3 is 16 amino acids long. The CDR3 sequence is CASSSNSGRDGETQYF. The DNA of the CDR3 is TGTGCCAGCAGCTCAAACAGCGGGAGGGATGGAGAGACCCAGTACTTC.

The genes are TRBV29-1 and TRBJ1-1; weak D call: TRBD1 (6 bases). This CDR3 is 13 amino acids long. Germline V lookup: CDR1 SQVTM, CDR2 ANQGSEA. V lost 4 bases to trimming and J lost 1 base, with 10 bases between them. The CDR3 region has the DNA TGCAGCGTTGTGGGACACGGGAACACTGAAGCTTTCTTT. Its translation: CSVVGHGNTEAFF.

This clone occurred a few times. The chain is built from TRBV7-9 and TRBJ2-2; D is uncertain. The V gene lost 3 bases and the J gene lost 4 bases, with 12 bases spanning the gap. Germline V gene lookup returns CDR1 SEHNR and CDR2 FQNEAQ (reference sequence). This CDR3 is built from 15 residues. The CDR3 protein is CASSFLSSGTGELFF. The CDR3 DNA is TGTGCCAGCAGCTTCCTGTCATCGGGCACCGGGGAGCTGTTTTTT.

The CDR3 here is CASSFRAGGGDTQYF. The CDR3 DNA reads as TGCGCCAGCAGCTTTCGAGCGGGAGGAGGAGATACGCAGTATTTT. The chain recombines TRBV5-1 with TRBJ2-3; 9 bases fit TRBD2. V shed 2 bases and J 5 bases; nucleotides not matched to a gene: 6. CDR1 is SGHRS, CDR2 YFSETQ, per germline. This CDR3 has 15 amino acids.

The chain couples TRBV27 to TRBJ1-4; possibly TRBD1 for D (6 bases). The CDR3 loop spans 13 amino acids. CDR1 is MNHEY and CDR2 is SMNVEV in the germline V gene (reference sequence). Deletions cut 5 bases from V and 6 bases from J, with 10 bases between. The CDR3 loop reads CASSRTADEKLFF. The CDR3 coding sequence is TGTGCCAGCAGTCGGACAGCAGATGAAAAACTGTTTTTT.

The chain links TRBV5-1 to TRBJ1-1, with 7 bases lining up with TRBD1. Trimming at V came to 4 bases and at J to 0 bases, leaving 9 bases not matched to a gene. This CDR3 contains 16 residues. CDR1 SGHRS and CDR2 YFSETQ come from the germline V gene. Here the CDR3 reads CASSERDRQMNTEAFF. The CDR3 nucleotides are TGCGCCAGCAGCGAAAGGGACAGACAGATGAACACTGAAGCTTTCTTT.

The CDR3 sequence: CASREGLSGSGQETQYF. CDR3 in DNA: TGCGCCAGCAGGGAGGGGCTTAGCGGGAGCGGCCAAGAGACCCAGTACTTC. J is TRBJ2-5 and V is TRBV5-1; 9 nucleotides line up with TRBD2. J gave up 1 base and V 5 bases, and 12 bases lay outside the gene matches. The V gene's germline CDR1 is SGHRS and CDR2 YFSETQ. This CDR3 spans 17 amino acids.

This sequence joins TRBV9 and TRBJ2-1, with 10 positions matching TRBD2. The junction had 6 bases not matched to a gene; V was cut back by 4 bases and J by 5 bases. The CDR3 loop spans 15 amino acids. The germline gives CDR1 SGDLS, CDR2 YYNGEE. In DNA form, the CDR3 reads TGTGCCAGCAGCCCTGCTAGCGGGAGCAACAATGAGCAGTTCTTC. Its translation: CASSPASGSNNEQFF.

J is TRBJ1-1 and V is TRBV29-1; TRBD1 is a possible D gene (6 bases). Germline-derived CDR1 and CDR2 are SQVTM and ANQGSEA. Trimming took 1 base from V and 6 from J, leaving 18 bases between them. This CDR3 has 15 residues. The CDR3 coding sequence is TGCAGCGTTGAAGGAGCCCAAGTCAGGGGTTCTGAAGCTTTCTTT. It yields the protein CSVEGAQVRGSEAFF.

The V call is TRBV19, the J call TRBJ1-2; D may be TRBD1 (5 bases). V shed 1 base and J shed 5 bases, with 11 bases lying between them. The CDR3 contains 14 residues. Germline V gives CDR1 LNHDA, CDR2 SQIVND (reference sequence). The CDR3 DNA reads TGTGCCAGTAGTATAGTGGCAGGGCCGTATGGCTACACCTTC. It codes for CASSIVAGPYGYTF.

The gene calls are TRBV30 and TRBJ1-2, with D possibly matching TRBD1 (5 bases). The germline gives CDR1 GTSNPN, CDR2 SVGIG (reference sequence). This CDR3 contains 12 residues. V lost 8 bases and J 4 bases, leaving 14 bases between the germline ends. This CDR3 is CAARPGSYGYTF. The CDR3 DNA reads TGTGCCGCACGCCCAGGGTCCTATGGCTACACCTTC.

In this sample, this clone turned up once. The genes are TRBV11-1 and TRBJ1-4, with D uncertain. V was trimmed by 5 bases and J by 8 bases, leaving 9 bases between them. This CDR3 is built from 12 residues. Germline V lookup: CDR1 SGHAT, CDR2 FQDESV (reference sequence). The DNA for the CDR3 is TGTGCCAGCAGCCTCGGCGGGGAAAAACTGTTTTTT. Translating gives CASSLGGEKLFF.

The rearrangement links TRBV19 to TRBJ1-2, with 9 bases fitting TRBD1. CDR3 length: 16 amino acids. V was pared by 3 bases and J by 2 bases, with 7 bases of the junction left unmatched. From germline, CDR1 is LNHDA and CDR2 SQIVND (reference sequence). Written as DNA, the CDR3 is TGTGCCAGTAGTATTTCGGGACAGGGTTTAAACTATGGCTACACCTTC. The encoded protein is CASSISGQGLNYGYTF.

The rearrangement joins TRBV27 to TRBJ2-3; 11 bases fit TRBD1. Germline CDR1 and CDR2: MNHEY and SMNVEV (reference sequence). The CDR3 is 15 residues long. V shed 8 bases, J shed 5 bases, and the junction held 9 bases outside the gene matches. For the CDR3, the DNA is TGTGCCAGCCGAACCCCGGGACAGGGGGAAGATACGCAGTATTTT. Translated: CASRTPGQGEDTQYF.

The V call is TRBV19, the J call TRBJ2-2; tentatively, D is TRBD2 (5 bases). Trimming removed 4 bases at V and 5 bases at J, with 11 bases between. This CDR3 region has 14 residues. The germline gives CDR1 LNHDA, CDR2 SQIVND (reference sequence). CDR3 residues: CASSNTAETGELFF. The DNA of the CDR3 is TGTGCCAGTAGTAACACAGCGGAGACCGGGGAGCTGTTTTTT.

This clone was seen a single time. This sequence joins TRBV7-9 and TRBJ2-2; 8 positions match TRBD2. The length of the CDR3 is 16 residues. Trimming cost V 4 bases and J 3 bases; bases outside gene matches: 7. Germline values: CDR1 SEHNR, CDR2 FQNEAQ (reference sequence). The CDR3, as DNA: TGTGCCAGCAGCTCCAGCCCAGCGGGGGACACCGGGGAGCTGTTTTTT. Amino acids: CASSSSPAGDTGELFF.

The V gene is TRBV7-2, the J gene TRBJ2-1, with 8 bases matching TRBD1. Germline lookup yields CDR1 SGHTA and CDR2 FQGNSA. The V gene end was trimmed by 7 bases and the J gene end by 5 bases; junction bases not matched to a gene: 7. The CDR3 is 14 residues long. CDR3: CASIEDRVHNEQFF. CDR3 bases: TGTGCCAGCATCGAGGACAGGGTTCACAATGAGCAGTTCTTC. The full variable domain, in which reference TRBV7-2 and TRBJ2-1 provide the parts outside the CDR3, is GAGVSQSPSNKVTEKGKDVELRCDPISGHTALYWYRQSLGQGLEFLIYFQGNSAPDKSGLPSDRFSAERTGGSVSTLTIQRTQQEDSAVYLCASIEDRVHNEQFFGPGTRLTVL.

The chain carries TRBV28 and TRBJ1-2, with D maybe TRBD1 (5 bases). The CDR3 has 13 residues. Germline V gives CDR1 MDHEN, CDR2 SYDVKM. V was cut by 2 bases and J by 7 bases, with 11 bases left in between. The CDR3 nucleotides are TGTGCCAGCAGTTTACGGGGGTCGAGTGGCTACACCTTC. Amino acid sequence: CASSLRGSSGYTF.

The rearrangement joins TRBV6-5 to TRBJ1-3; the D is unclear. CDR3 length equals 13 residues. CDR1 MNHEY and CDR2 SVGAGI come from the germline V gene. Trimming stripped 7 bases from V and 3 bases from J, with 10 bases between. The CDR3 DNA is TGTGCCAGCACCAGAGGGTTTGGAAACACCATATATTTT. It translates to CASTRGFGNTIYF.

The genes are TRBV11-2 and TRBJ2-1, with a weak D call TRBD1 (5 bases). Germline CDR1 and CDR2: SGHAT and FQNNGV. V lost 4 bases, J lost 0 bases, and 13 bases lay in between. This CDR3 has 16 residues. As DNA, the CDR3 is TGTGCCAGCAGCTCACACAGGCAAAGCTCCTACAATGAGCAGTTCTTC. Its translation is CASSSHRQSSYNEQFF.